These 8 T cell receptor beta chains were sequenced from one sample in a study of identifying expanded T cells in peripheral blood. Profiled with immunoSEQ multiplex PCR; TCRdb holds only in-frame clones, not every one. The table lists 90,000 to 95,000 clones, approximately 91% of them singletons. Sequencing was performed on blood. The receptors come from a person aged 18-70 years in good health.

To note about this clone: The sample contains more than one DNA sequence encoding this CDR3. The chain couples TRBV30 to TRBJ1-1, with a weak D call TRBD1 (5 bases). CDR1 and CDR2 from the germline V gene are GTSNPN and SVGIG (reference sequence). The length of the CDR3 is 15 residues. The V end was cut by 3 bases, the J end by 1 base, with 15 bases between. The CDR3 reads CAWSLLGRPNTEAFF. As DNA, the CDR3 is TGTGCCTGGAGCCTTTTGGGACGGCCGAACACTGAAGCTTTCTTT.

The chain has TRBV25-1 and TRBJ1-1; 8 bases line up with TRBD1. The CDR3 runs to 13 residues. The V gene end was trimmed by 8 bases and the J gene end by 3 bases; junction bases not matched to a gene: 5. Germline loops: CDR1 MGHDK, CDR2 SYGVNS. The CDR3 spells CASGQGSHTEAFF. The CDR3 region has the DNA TGTGCCAGCGGACAGGGCTCTCACACTGAAGCTTTCTTT.

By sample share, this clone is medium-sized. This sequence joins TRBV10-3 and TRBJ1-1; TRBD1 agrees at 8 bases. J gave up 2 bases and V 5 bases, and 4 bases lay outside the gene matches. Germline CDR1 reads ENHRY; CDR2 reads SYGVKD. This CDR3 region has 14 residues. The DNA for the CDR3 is TGTGCCATCAGTATTGACAGGGGTAACACTGAAGCTTTCTTT. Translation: CAISIDRGNTEAFF.

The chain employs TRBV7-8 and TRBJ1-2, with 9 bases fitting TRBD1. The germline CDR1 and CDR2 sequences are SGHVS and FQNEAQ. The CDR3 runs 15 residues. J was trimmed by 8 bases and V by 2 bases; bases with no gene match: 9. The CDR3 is CASSLTGQGSGGYTF. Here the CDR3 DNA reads TGTGCCAGCAGCTTAACCGGACAGGGGTCGGGAGGCTACACCTTC. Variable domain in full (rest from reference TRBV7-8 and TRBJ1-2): GAGVSQSPRYKVAKRGQDVALRCDPISGHVSLFWYQQALGQGPEFLTYFQNEAQLDKSGLPSDRFFAERPEGSVSTLKIQRTQQEDSAVYLCASSLTGQGSGGYTFGSGTRLTVV.

The CDR3 bases are TGTGCCAGCACTCTCCTAGGGGGATCTGAAAAACTGTTTTTT. Its protein is CASTLLGGSEKLFF. The chain uses TRBV11-2 and TRBJ1-4, with D perhaps matching TRBD1 (6 bases). The V end lost 7 bases, the J end lost 7 bases, and 16 bases lay between the germline ends. This CDR3 has 14 residues. Per germline, CDR1 SGHAT and CDR2 FQNNGV.

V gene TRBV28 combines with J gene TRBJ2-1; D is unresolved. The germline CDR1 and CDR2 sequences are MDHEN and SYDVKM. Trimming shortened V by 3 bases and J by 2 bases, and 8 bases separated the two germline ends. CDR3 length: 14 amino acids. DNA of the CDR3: TGTGCCAGCAGTTTGGTCTGGCCCTACAATGAGCAGTTCTTC. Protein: CASSLVWPYNEQFF.

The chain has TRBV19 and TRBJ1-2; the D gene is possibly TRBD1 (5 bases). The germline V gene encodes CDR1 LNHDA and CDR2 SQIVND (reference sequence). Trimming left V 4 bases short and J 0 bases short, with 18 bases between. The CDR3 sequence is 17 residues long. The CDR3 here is CASSNPLGGRPNYGYTF. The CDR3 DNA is TGTGCCAGTAGTAACCCGTTGGGGGGAAGACCTAACTATGGCTACACCTTC.

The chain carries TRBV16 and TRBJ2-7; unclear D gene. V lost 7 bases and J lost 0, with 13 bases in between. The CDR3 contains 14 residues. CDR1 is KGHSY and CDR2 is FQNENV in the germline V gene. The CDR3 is CASTIGSASYEQYF. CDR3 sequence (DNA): TGTGCCAGCACGATCGGCAGCGCCTCCTACGAGCAGTACTTC.